This T cell receptor beta chain emerged from a study of blood T cell repertoires in COVID-19. About the research overall: T cells, B-cell-depleted T cells, or PBMCs provided the cDNA or gDNA that served as material.

V lost 5 bases and J 5 bases, leaving 8 bases between the germline ends. The CDR3 length is 12 residues. The assay was immunoSEQ multiplex PCR, and TCRdb's table has in-frame clones only and misses some. The sample has 200,000 to 250,000 clones, nearly 90% seen once; the top ten hold about 15%. During the 2 weeks before they entered the study, exposed participants had met someone with a PCR-confirmed or clinician-diagnosed COVID-19 case. The sequencing sample was made of PBMCs or T cells enriched from blood (not recorded which). The chain recombines TRBV12-3 or TRBV12-4 with TRBJ2-3; D remains unclear. This receptor was taken from a man between 25 and 39 years old who had been exposed to COVID-19. CDR3 region: CASSRGVDTQYF. As DNA, the CDR3 is TGTGCCAGCAGTCGAGGCGTAGATACGCAGTATTTT.